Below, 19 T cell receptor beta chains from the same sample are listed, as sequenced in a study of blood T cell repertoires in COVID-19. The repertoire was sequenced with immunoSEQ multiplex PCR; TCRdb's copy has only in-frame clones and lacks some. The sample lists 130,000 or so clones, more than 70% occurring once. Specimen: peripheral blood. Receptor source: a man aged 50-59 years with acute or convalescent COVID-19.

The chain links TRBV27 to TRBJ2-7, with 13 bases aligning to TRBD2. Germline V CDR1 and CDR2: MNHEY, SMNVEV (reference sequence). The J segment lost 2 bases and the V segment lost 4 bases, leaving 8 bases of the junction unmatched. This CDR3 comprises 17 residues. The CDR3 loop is CASSWLSTSGGTYEQYF. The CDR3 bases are TGTGCCAGCAGTTGGCTATCGACTAGCGGGGGGACCTACGAGCAGTACTTC.

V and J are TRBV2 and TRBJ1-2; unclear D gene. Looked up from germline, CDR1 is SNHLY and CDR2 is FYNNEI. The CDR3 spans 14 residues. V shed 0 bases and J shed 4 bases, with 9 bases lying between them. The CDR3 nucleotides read TGTGCCAGCAGTGAAGCGCGCTGGGCCTATGGCTACACCTTC. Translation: CASSEARWAYGYTF. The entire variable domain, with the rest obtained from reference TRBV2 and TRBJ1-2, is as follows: EPEVTQTPSHQVTQMGQEVILRCVPISNHLYFYWYRQILGQKVEFLVSFYNNEISEKSEIFDDQFSVERPDGSNFTLKIRSTKLEDSAMYFCASSEARWAYGYTFGSGTRLTVV.

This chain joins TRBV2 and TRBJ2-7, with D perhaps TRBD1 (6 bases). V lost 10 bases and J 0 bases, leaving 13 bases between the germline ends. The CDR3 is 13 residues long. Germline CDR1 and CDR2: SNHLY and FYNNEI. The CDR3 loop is CAIIRDNSYEQYF. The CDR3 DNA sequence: TGTGCCATTATCCGGGACAACTCCTACGAGCAGTACTTC.

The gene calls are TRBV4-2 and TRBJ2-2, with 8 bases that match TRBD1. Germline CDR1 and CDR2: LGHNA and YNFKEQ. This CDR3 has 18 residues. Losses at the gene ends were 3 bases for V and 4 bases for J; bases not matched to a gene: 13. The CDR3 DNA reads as TGTGCCAGCAGCCACATGTTGACAGGGGTGGAGGGCACCGGGGAGCTGTTTTTT. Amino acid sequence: CASSHMLTGVEGTGELFF.

DNA for the CDR3: TGTGCCAGCAGAGGACAGGGGAACTACAATGAGCAGTTCTTC. Amino acids: CASRGQGNYNEQFF. The rearrangement joins TRBV6-5 to TRBJ2-1, with 9 bases aligning to TRBD1. The germline gives CDR1 MNHEY, CDR2 SVGAGI. J was trimmed by 3 bases and V by 6 bases; bases with no gene match: 3. CDR3 length equals 14 residues.

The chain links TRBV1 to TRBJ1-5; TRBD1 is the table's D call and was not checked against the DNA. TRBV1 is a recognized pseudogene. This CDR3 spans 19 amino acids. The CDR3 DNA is TGCACCAGCAGCCTTTACGGGACAGGGGACCTATATAGCAATCAGCCCCAGCATTTT. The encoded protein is CTSSLYGTGDLYSNQPQHF.

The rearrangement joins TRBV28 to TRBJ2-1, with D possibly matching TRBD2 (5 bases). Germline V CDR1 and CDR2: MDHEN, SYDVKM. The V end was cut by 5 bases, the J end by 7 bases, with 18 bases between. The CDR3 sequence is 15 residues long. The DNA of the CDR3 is TGTGCCAGCAGTCCCCGCCTGAGCCCGGGGAATGAGCAGTTCTTC. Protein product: CASSPRLSPGNEQFF.

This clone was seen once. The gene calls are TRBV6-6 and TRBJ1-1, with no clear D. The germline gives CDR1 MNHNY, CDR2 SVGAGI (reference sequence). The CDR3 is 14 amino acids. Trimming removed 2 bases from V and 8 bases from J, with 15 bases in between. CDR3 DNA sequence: TGTGCCAGCAGTTACAAAAGGGAGGGAGTGGAAGCTTTCTTT. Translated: CASSYKREGVEAFF.

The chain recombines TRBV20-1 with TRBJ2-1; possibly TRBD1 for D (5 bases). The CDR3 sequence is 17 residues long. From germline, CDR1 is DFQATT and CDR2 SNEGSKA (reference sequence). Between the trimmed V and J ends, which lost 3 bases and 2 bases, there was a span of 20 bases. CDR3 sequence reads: CSASQAGWSRTYNEQFF. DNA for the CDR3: TGCAGTGCTAGTCAGGCAGGGTGGTCTCGGACCTACAATGAGCAGTTCTTC.

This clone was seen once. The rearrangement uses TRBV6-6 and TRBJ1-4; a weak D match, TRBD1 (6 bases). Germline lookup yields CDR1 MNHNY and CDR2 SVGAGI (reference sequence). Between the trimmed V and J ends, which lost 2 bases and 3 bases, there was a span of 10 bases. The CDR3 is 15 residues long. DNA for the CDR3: TGTGCCAGCAGTTACCAGGGACAAGCTAATGAAAAACTGTTTTTT. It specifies CASSYQGQANEKLFF.

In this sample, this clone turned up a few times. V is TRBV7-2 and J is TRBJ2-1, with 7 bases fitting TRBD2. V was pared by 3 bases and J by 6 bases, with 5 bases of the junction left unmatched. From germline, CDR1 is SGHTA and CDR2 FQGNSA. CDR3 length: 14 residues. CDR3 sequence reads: CASSFPGTTNEQFF. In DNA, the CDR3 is TGTGCCAGCAGCTTTCCCGGGACTACCAATGAGCAGTTCTTC.

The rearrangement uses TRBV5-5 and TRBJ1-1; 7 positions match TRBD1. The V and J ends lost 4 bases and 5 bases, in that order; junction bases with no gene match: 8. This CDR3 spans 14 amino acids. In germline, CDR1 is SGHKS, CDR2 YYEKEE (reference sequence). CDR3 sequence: CASSRPGGYTEAFF. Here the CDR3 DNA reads TGTGCCAGCAGCCGGCCAGGGGGGTATACTGAAGCTTTCTTT. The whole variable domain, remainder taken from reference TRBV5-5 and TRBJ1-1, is DAGVTQSPTHLIKTRGQQVTLRCSPISGHKSVSWYQQVLGQGPQFIFQYYEKEERGRGNFPDRFSARQFPNYSSELNVNALLLGDSALYLCASSRPGGYTEAFFGQGTRLTVV.

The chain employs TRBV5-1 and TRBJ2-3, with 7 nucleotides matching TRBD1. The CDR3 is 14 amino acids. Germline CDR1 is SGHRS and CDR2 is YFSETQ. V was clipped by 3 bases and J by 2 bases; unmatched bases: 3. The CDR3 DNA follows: TGCGCCAGCAGCTCACAGGGGCTCACAGATACGCAGTATTTT. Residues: CASSSQGLTDTQYF.

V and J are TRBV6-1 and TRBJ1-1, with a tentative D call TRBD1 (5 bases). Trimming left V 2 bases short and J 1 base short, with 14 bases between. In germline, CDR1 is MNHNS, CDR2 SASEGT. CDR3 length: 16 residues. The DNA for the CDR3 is TGTGCCAGCAGTGAATGGTCCCGACAGCCGAACACTGAAGCTTTCTTT. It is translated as CASSEWSRQPNTEAFF.

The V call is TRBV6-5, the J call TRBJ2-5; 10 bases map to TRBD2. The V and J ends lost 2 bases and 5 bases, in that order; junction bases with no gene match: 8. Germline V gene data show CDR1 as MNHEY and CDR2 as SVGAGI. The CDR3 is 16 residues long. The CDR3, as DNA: TGTGCCAGCAGTTACACTAGCGGGGCCCTGGGGGAGACCCAGTACTTC. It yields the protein CASSYTSGALGETQYF.

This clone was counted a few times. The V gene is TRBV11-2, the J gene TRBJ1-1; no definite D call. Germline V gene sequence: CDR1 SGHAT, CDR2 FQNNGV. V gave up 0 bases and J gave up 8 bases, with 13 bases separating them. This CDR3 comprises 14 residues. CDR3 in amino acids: CASSLDEWAPEAFF. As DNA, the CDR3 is TGTGCCAGCAGCTTAGATGAGTGGGCCCCCGAAGCTTTCTTT.

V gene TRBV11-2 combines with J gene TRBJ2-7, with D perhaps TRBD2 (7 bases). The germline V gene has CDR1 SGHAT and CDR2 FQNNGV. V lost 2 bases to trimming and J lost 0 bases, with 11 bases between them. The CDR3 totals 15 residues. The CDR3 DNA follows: TGTGCCAGCAGCTTACGCGGGGGCCCCTCCTACGAGCAGTACTTC. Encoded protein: CASSLRGGPSYEQYF.

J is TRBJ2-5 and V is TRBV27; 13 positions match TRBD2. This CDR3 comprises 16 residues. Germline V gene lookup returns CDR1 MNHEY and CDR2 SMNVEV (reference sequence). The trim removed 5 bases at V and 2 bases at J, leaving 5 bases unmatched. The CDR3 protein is CASSPRLAGGQETQYF. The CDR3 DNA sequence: TGTGCCAGCAGTCCAAGACTAGCGGGGGGACAAGAGACCCAGTACTTC.

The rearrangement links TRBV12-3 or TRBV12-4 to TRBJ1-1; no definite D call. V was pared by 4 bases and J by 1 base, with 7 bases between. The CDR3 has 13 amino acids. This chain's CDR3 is CASSSPGNTEAFF. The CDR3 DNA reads TGTGCCAGCAGTTCCCCAGGGAACACTGAAGCTTTCTTT.